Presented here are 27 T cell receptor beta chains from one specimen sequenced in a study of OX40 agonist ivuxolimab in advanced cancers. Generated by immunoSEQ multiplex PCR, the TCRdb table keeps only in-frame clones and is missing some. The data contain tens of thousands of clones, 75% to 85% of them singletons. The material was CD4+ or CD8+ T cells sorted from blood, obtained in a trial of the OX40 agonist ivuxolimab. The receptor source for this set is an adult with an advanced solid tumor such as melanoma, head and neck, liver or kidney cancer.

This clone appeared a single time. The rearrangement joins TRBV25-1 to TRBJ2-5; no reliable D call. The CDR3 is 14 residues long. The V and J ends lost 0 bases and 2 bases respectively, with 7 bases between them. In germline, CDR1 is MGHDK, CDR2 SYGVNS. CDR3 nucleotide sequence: TGTGCCAGCAGTGAATATGGCCGACAAGAGACCCAGTACTTC. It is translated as CASSEYGRQETQYF.

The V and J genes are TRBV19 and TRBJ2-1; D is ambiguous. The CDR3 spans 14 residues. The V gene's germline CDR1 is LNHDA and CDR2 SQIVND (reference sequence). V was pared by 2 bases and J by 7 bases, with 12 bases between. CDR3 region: CASSIKPTLNEQFF. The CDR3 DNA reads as TGTGCCAGTAGTATAAAACCAACCCTTAATGAGCAGTTCTTC. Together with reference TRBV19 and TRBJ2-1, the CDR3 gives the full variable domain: DGGITQSPKYLFRKEGQNVTLSCEQNLNHDAMYWYRQDPGQGLRLIYYSQIVNDFQKGDIAEGYSVSREKKESFPLTVTSAQKNPTAFYLCASSIKPTLNEQFFGPGTRLTVL.

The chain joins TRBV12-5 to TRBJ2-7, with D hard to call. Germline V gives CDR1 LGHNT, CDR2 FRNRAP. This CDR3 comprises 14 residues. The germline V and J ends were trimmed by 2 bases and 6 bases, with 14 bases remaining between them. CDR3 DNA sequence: TGTGCTAGTGGTTTGCCCCCGCGTGTCGGCGAGCAGTACTTC. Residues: CASGLPPRVGEQYF.

CDR3 nucleotides: TGTGCCAGCAGCAGGGGGTTAGGTGGCTACACCTTC. This codes for CASSRGLGGYTF. V and J are TRBV7-2 and TRBJ1-2; D perhaps matches TRBD1 (6 bases). The CDR3 has 12 amino acids. Trimming took off 5 bases at V and 7 bases at J, with 11 bases between the two ends. Germline lookup yields CDR1 SGHTA and CDR2 FQGNSA.

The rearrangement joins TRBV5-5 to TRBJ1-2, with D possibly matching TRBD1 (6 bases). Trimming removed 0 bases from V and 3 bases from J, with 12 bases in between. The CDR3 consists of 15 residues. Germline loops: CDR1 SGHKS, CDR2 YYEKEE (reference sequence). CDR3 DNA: TGTGCCAGCAGCTTGGTGTCCGGGGGCGACTATGGCTACACCTTC. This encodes CASSLVSGGDYGYTF.

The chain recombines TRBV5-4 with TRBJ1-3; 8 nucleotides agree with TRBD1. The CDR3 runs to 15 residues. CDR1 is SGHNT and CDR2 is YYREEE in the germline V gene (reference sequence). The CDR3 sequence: CTTRQGTDSGNTIYF. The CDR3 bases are TGTACCACGAGACAGGGGACCGACTCTGGAAACACCATATATTTT.

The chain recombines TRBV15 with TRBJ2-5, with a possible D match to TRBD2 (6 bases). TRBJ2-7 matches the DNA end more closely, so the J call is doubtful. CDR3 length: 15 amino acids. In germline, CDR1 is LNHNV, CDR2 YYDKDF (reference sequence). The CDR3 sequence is CATSRAGLTSYEQYF. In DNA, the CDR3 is TGTGCCACCAGCAGGGCGGGGTTAACGTCCTACGAGCAGTACTTC.

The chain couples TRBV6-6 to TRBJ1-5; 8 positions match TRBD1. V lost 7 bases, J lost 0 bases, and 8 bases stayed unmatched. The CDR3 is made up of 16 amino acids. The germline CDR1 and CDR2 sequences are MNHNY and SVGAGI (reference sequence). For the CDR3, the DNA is TGTGCCAGCACCGGACAGGGCTCCCCTAGCAATCAGCCCCAGCATTTT. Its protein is CASTGQGSPSNQPQHF.

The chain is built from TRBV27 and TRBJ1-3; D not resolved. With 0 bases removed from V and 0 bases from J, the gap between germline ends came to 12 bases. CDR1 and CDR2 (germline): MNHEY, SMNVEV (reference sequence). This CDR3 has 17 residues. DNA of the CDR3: TGTGCCAGCAGTTTATCGGGGAGACAAGTCTCTGGAAACACCATATATTTT. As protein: CASSLSGRQVSGNTIYF.

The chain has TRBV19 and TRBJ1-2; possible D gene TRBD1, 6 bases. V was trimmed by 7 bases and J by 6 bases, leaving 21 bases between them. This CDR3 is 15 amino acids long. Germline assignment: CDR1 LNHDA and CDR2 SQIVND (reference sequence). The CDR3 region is CASNIVHTGLNGYTF. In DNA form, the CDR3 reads TGTGCCAGTAACATCGTACACACAGGGCTTAATGGCTACACCTTC.

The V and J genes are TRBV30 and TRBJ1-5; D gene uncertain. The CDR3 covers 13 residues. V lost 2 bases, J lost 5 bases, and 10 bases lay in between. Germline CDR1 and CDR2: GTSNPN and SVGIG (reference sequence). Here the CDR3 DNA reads TGTGCCTGGAGTCCCCTCGGGGATCAGCCCCAGCATTTT. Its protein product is CAWSPLGDQPQHF.

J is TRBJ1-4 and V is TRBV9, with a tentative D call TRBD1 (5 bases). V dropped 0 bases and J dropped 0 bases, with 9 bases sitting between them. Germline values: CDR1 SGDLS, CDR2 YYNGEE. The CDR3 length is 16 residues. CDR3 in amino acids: CASSVGDFATNEKLFF. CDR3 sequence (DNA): TGTGCCAGCAGCGTAGGGGACTTTGCAACTAATGAAAAACTGTTTTTT. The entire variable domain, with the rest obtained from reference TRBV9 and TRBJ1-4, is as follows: DSGVTQTPKHLITATGQRVTLRCSPRSGDLSVYWYQQSLDQGLQFLIQYYNGEERAKGNILERFSAQQFPDLHSELNLSSLELGDSALYFCASSVGDFATNEKLFFGSGTQLSVL.

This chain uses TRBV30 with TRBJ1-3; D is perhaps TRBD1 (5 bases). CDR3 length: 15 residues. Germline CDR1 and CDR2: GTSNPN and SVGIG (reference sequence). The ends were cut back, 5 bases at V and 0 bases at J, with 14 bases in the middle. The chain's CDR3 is CAWGTGAPSGNTIYF. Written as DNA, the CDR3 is TGTGCCTGGGGGACCGGGGCCCCCTCTGGAAACACCATATATTTT.

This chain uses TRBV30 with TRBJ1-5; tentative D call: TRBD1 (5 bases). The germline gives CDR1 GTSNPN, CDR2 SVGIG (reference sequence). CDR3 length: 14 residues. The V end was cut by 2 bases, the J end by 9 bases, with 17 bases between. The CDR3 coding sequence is TGTGCCTGGAGTCCCCGCTGGGGGTTAGGGCCCCAGCATTTT. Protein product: CAWSPRWGLGPQHF.

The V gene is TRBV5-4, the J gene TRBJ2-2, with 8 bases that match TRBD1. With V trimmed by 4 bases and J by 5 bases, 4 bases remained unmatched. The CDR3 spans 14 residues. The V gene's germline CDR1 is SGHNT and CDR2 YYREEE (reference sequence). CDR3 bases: TGTGCCAGCAGCGGGACAGGTGGGACCGGGGAGCTGTTTTTT. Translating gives CASSGTGGTGELFF.

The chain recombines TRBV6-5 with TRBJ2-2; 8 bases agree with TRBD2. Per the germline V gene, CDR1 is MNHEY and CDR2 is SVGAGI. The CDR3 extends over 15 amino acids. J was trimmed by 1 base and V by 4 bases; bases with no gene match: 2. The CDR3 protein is CASSSSGGNTGELFF. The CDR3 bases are TGTGCCAGCAGTTCCAGCGGGGGGAACACCGGGGAGCTGTTTTTT.

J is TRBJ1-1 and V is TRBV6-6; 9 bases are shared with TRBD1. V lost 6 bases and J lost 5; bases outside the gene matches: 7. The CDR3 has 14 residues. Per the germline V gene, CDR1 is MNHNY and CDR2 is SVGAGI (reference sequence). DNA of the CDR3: TGTGCCAGCAGCCACCGACAGGGGGGGACTGAAGCTTTCTTT. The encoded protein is CASSHRQGGTEAFF.

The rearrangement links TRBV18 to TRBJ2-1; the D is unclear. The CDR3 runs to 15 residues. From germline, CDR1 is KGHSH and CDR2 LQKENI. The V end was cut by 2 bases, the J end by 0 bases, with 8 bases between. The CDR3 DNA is TGTGCCAGCTCACCAGGGGTCAGCTCCTACAATGAGCAGTTCTTC. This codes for CASSPGVSSYNEQFF.

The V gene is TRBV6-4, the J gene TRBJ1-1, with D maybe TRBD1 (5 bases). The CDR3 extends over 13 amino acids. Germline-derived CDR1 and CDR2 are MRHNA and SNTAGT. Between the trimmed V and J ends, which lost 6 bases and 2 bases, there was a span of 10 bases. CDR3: CASRGGHNTEAFF. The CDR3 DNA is TGTGCCAGCAGGGGAGGACACAACACTGAAGCTTTCTTT.

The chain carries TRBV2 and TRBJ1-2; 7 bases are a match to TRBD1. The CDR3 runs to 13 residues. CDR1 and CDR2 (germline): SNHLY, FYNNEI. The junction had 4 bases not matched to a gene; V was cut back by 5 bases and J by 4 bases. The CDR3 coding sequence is TGTGCCAGCAGTCGACAGGGTCTCTATGGCTACACCTTC. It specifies CASSRQGLYGYTF.

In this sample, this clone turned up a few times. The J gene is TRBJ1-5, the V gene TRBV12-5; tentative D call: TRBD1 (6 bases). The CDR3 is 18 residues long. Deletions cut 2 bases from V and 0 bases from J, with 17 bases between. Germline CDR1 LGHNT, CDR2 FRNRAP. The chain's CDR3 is CASGLTAGSGDSNQPQHF. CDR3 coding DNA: TGTGCTAGTGGTTTGACTGCTGGGTCAGGGGATAGCAATCAGCCCCAGCATTTT.

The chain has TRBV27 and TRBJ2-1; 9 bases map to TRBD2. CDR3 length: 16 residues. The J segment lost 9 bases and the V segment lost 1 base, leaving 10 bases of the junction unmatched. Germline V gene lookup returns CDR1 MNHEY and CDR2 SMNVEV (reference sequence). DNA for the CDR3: TGTGCCAGCAGTTTATTGCTCAGCGGGGGGTACCGTGAGCAGTTCTTC. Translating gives CASSLLLSGGYREQFF.

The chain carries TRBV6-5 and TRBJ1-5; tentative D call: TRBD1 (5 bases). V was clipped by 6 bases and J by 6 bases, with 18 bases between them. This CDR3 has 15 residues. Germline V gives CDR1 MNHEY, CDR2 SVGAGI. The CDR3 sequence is CASSLLGAQGQPQHF. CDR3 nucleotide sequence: TGTGCCAGCAGCCTACTCGGAGCTCAGGGTCAGCCCCAGCATTTT.

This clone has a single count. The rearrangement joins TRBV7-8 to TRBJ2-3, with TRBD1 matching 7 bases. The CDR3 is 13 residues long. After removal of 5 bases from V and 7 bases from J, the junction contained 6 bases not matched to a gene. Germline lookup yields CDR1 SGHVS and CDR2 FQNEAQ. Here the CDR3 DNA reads TGTGCCAGCAGCCCAGACAGGGTTCATACGCAGTATTTT. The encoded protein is CASSPDRVHTQYF.

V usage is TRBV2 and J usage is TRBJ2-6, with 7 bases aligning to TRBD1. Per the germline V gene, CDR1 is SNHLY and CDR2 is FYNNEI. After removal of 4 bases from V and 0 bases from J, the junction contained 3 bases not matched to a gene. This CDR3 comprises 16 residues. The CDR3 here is CASSGGTASGANVLTF. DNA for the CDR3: TGTGCCAGCAGTGGGGGGACAGCCTCTGGGGCCAACGTCCTGACTTTC.

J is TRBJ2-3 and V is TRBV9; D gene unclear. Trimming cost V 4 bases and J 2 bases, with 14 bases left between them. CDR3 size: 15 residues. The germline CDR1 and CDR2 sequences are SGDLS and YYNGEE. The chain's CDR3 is CASSPIRWATDTQYF. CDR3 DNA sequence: TGTGCCAGCAGCCCCATACGGTGGGCCACAGATACGCAGTATTTT.

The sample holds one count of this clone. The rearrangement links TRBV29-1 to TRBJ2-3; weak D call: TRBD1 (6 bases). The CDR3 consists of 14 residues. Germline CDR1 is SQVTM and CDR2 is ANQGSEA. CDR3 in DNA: TGCAGTGGTCGGGGCAGGGGATATGCAGATACGCAGTATTTT. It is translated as CSGRGRGYADTQYF.